This TCR beta chain stems from a study of blood T cell repertoires in COVID-19. CDR3 size: 15 residues. CDR1 and CDR2 from the germline V gene are LNHNV and YYDKDF (reference sequence). J gave up 6 bases and V 3 bases, and 8 bases lay outside the gene matches. This clone showed up just a few times. The study assigned cohorts using participant-reported clinical history. Per the original data handling: Reference gene primer amplification in the assay estimated nucleated cell counts. TCRdb's copy holds only in-frame clones and misses some; the assay was immunoSEQ multiplex PCR. The V and J calls and clone size come from that table; D and trimming were worked out from the DNA. The sample yields about 220,000 clones, 88% seen once.

Sequencing was done on a sample of PBMCs or T cells enriched from blood (not recorded which). V is TRBV15 and J is TRBJ1-1, with 9 bases identical to TRBD1. The TCR originated in a woman between 35 and 50 years old with acute COVID-19. CDR3 in DNA: TGTGCCACCAGCAGGAGGGGACAGGGCGTTGCTGAAGCTTTCTTT. As protein: CATSRRGQGVAEAFF.